This passage covers 27 T cell receptor beta chains from one sample sequenced in a study of CD8+ T cells in alopecia areata (dated by TCRdb to between 2018 and 2020). The library was generated by the immunoSEQ multiplex PCR assay. To provide template for TCR sequencing, every sample had RNA extracted and reverse transcribed into cDNA. The source is immuneACCESS, and TCRdb retained only in-frame sequences with V and J called. Part of the clones is not carried over; for the studies checked, unresolved V genes explain less than half of this, and the remainder is unexplained. The sample table shows roughly 150,000 clones, and about 59% are seen once. The ten largest clones take up 15% to 20% of the sample. What this sample's time point label stands for: around 4 weeks on oral tofacitinib. Reading the label with the study, this specimen's treatment or condition is: oral pan-JAK inhibitor, 5-10 mg twice daily.

The starting material was CD8+ T cells sorted from blood, obtained at week 4, from a patient treated with tofacitinib. The origin of the receptors is a human donor with alopecia areata.

This chain uses TRBV30 with TRBJ2-1; 9 bases are shared with TRBD2. This CDR3 spans 16 amino acids. Germline V lookup: CDR1 GTSNPN, CDR2 SVGIG (reference sequence). V lost 2 bases, J lost 4 bases, and 9 bases stayed unmatched. The CDR3 DNA follows: TGTGCCTGGAGTCCTATGCGGGGGGGGTTTTACAATGAGCAGTTCTTC. Amino acid sequence: CAWSPMRGGFYNEQFF. Using reference TRBV30 and TRBJ2-1 for the parts outside the CDR3, the full variable domain is SQTIHQWPATLVQPVGSPLSLECTVEGTSNPNLYWYRQAAGRGLQLLFYSVGIGQISSEVPQNLSASRPQDRQFILSSKKLLLSDSGFYLCAWSPMRGGFYNEQFFGPGTRLTVL.

This clone was recorded only once. This chain joins TRBV5-6 and TRBJ1-1; D unclear. CDR3 length equals 12 residues. The V gene's germline CDR1 is SGHDT and CDR2 YYEEEE. V was trimmed by 2 bases and J by 6 bases, leaving 8 bases between them. The CDR3 DNA reads TGTGCCAGCAGCTTTACTCCCTCTGAAGCTTTCTTT. Residues: CASSFTPSEAFF. The full variable domain, rest sourced from reference TRBV5-6 and TRBJ1-1, is DAGVTQSPTHLIKTRGQQVTLRCSPKSGHDTVSWYQQALGQGPQFIFQYYEEEERQRGNFPDRFSGHQFPNYSSELNVNALLLGDSALYLCASSFTPSEAFFGQGTRLTVV.

This chain links TRBV5-6 with TRBJ1-2; D ambiguous. Germline V gene sequence: CDR1 SGHDT, CDR2 YYEEEE. Trimming stripped 1 base from V and 7 bases from J, with 11 bases between. The CDR3 consists of 13 residues. CDR3 nucleotide sequence: TGTGCCAGCAGCTTGTGGGGTGTCGGTGGCTACACCTTC. Residues: CASSLWGVGGYTF.

The gene calls are TRBV29-1 and TRBJ2-5; no definite D call. Germline assignment: CDR1 SQVTM and CDR2 ANQGSEA. The CDR3 spans 13 residues. V was pared by 4 bases and J by 2 bases, with 11 bases between. CDR3 sequence reads: CSVVPSRQETQYF. CDR3 sequence (DNA): TGCAGCGTTGTCCCCAGTAGGCAAGAGACCCAGTACTTC.

The CDR3 DNA reads as TGTGCCAGCAGCTTAGCTCTCAGGACTAGCTCTGGGGCCAACGTCCTGACTTTC. This translates into CASSLALRTSSGANVLTF. The V gene is TRBV7-9, the J gene TRBJ2-6; TRBD2 aligns across 7 bases. Unmatched junction bases numbered 5, after V lost 0 bases and J lost 0 bases. CDR3 size: 18 residues. Germline CDR1 is SEHNR and CDR2 is FQNEAQ (reference sequence).

This chain uses TRBV13 with TRBJ2-5; D is uncertain. Germline V gene data show CDR1 as PRHDT and CDR2 as FYEKMQ (reference sequence). The CDR3 covers 13 residues. Trimming took 5 bases from V and 1 from J, leaving 8 bases between them. CDR3 residues: CASSTRPQETQYF. CDR3 nucleotide sequence: TGTGCCAGCAGCACCAGACCCCAAGAGACCCAGTACTTC.

This clone came up many times. The rearrangement links TRBV19 to TRBJ2-3; 9 bases align to TRBD2. Trimming took 4 bases from V and 2 from J; bases not matched to a gene: 7. This CDR3 contains 16 residues. Germline V CDR1 and CDR2: LNHDA, SQIVND (reference sequence). For the CDR3, the DNA is TGTGCCAGTAGTAGCCGGGCGGGGGGGCTCACAGATACGCAGTATTTT. Translated: CASSSRAGGLTDTQYF.

This clone appeared a single time. The chain joins TRBV23-1 to TRBJ2-2; the D is unclear. TRBV23-1 is known as an ORF, though its function is uncertain. V was trimmed by 2 bases and J by 3 bases, leaving 13 bases between them. The CDR3 consists of 16 residues. This CDR3 reads CASSQPHTAYTGELFF. CDR3 bases: TGCGCCAGCAGTCAACCACACACGGCTTACACCGGGGAGCTGTTTTTT.

V usage is TRBV6-1 and J usage is TRBJ1-5, with TRBD1 as a possible D gene (5 bases). Germline-derived CDR1 and CDR2 are MNHNS and SASEGT. V was clipped by 7 bases and J by 5 bases, with 12 bases between them. This CDR3 has 13 amino acids. CDR3 nucleotide sequence: TGTGCCAGCACCGAGGGGAGGGATCAGCCCCAGCATTTT. Residues: CASTEGRDQPQHF.

This chain uses TRBV27 with TRBJ1-5; D gene unclear. V gave up 7 bases and J gave up 0 bases, with 13 bases separating them. The CDR3 loop spans 15 amino acids. Germline CDR1 MNHEY, CDR2 SMNVEV (reference sequence). CDR3 sequence: CASTSRGYSNQPQHF. The DNA for the CDR3 is TGTGCCAGCACCTCCCGAGGGTATAGCAATCAGCCCCAGCATTTT.

This clone was seen more than once but under ten times. The genes are TRBV10-3 and TRBJ2-1; D not resolved. Germline loops: CDR1 ENHRY, CDR2 SYGVKD. Between the trimmed V and J ends, which lost 3 bases and 8 bases, there was a span of 14 bases. The CDR3 totals 14 residues. The CDR3 is CAISDVDSADEQFF. For the CDR3, the DNA is TGTGCCATCAGTGATGTGGATTCTGCTGATGAGCAGTTCTTC.

The chain has TRBV6-5 and TRBJ2-2; TRBD1 is a possible D gene (5 bases). Trimming stripped 6 bases from V and 6 bases from J, with 5 bases between. The CDR3 sequence is 11 residues long. Germline V gives CDR1 MNHEY, CDR2 SVGAGI. As DNA, the CDR3 is TGTGCCAGCAGGGGGCCCGGGGAGCTGTTTTTT. This encodes CASRGPGELFF.

The chain recombines TRBV27 with TRBJ1-2, with a weak D call TRBD1 (5 bases). V lost 2 bases and J 8 bases, leaving 12 bases between the germline ends. Germline assignment: CDR1 MNHEY and CDR2 SMNVEV (reference sequence). CDR3 length: 13 amino acids. CDR3 nucleotide sequence: TGTGCCAGCAGTTTAATTCCGGGGGACGGCTACACCTTC. Translation gives CASSLIPGDGYTF.

The J gene is TRBJ1-6, the V gene TRBV9, with 8 bases fitting TRBD1. CDR3 length: 15 amino acids. Unmatched junction bases numbered 9, after V lost 3 bases and J lost 10 bases. Germline CDR1 SGDLS, CDR2 YYNGEE. CDR3 in DNA: TGTGCCAGCAGCGCGGGACAGGAAGGCCGATCACCCCTCCACTTT. Amino acids: CASSAGQEGRSPLHF. The full variable domain, with the rest looked up from reference TRBV9 and TRBJ1-6, is DSGVTQTPKHLITATGQRVTLRCSPRSGDLSVYWYQQSLDQGLQFLIQYYNGEERAKGNILERFSAQQFPDLHSELNLSSLELGDSALYFCASSAGQEGRSPLHFGNGTRLTVT.

The chain recombines TRBV11-2 with TRBJ2-5, with D perhaps matching TRBD2 (6 bases). Germline-derived CDR1 and CDR2 are SGHAT and FQNNGV. There are 14 residues in the CDR3. V was shortened by 3 bases and J by 5 bases, with 13 bases between the two germline ends. This CDR3 reads CASSLGVRGETQYF. Written as DNA, the CDR3 is TGTGCCAGCAGCTTGGGAGTCCGGGGGGAGACCCAGTACTTC.

The CDR3 sequence: CSVEAGGYGYGYTF. In DNA, the CDR3 is TGCAGCGTTGAAGCAGGGGGCTACGGCTATGGCTACACCTTC. The chain has TRBV29-1 and TRBJ1-2, with 8 bases identical to TRBD1. The CDR3 has 14 amino acids. The V segment lost 1 base and the J segment 4 bases; nucleotides outside the gene matches: 5. Germline CDR1 SQVTM, CDR2 ANQGSEA. The variable domain in full, with the rest retrieved from reference TRBV29-1 and TRBJ1-2, is SAVISQKPSRDICQRGTSLTIQCQVDSQVTMMFWYRQQPGQSLTLIATANQGSEATYESGFVIDKFPISRPNLTFSTLTVSNMSPEDSSIYLCSVEAGGYGYGYTFGSGTRLTVV.

V is TRBV5-4 and J is TRBJ2-7, with TRBD2 matching 8 bases. CDR1 SGHNT and CDR2 YYREEE come from the germline V gene (reference sequence). Trimming at V came to 3 bases and at J to 2 bases, leaving 7 bases not matched to a gene. The CDR3 has 15 amino acids. The CDR3 here is CASSSGGGLAYEQYF. CDR3 DNA: TGTGCCAGCAGCTCCGGAGGGGGACTAGCCTACGAGCAGTACTTC.

This rearrangement joins TRBV6-5 to TRBJ2-5; D perhaps matches TRBD2 (6 bases). CDR3 length: 14 residues. Trimming stripped 0 bases from V and 5 bases from J, with 10 bases between. The germline CDR1 and CDR2 sequences are MNHEY and SVGAGI. CDR3 nucleotide sequence: TGTGCCAGCAGTTACTCTGGCGGGGCTGAGACCCAGTACTTC. Translating it yields CASSYSGGAETQYF.

The rearrangement links TRBV6-1 to TRBJ1-4, with TRBD1 identical over 11 bases. This CDR3 comprises 13 residues. The V gene's germline CDR1 is MNHNS and CDR2 SASEGT. V lost 8 bases and J lost 7; bases outside the gene matches: 3. The CDR3 loop is CASGTGGSEKLFF. CDR3 DNA sequence: TGTGCCAGCGGGACAGGGGGATCTGAAAAACTGTTTTTT.

The genes are TRBV29-1 and TRBJ2-7, with TRBD1 matching 9 bases. J lost 3 bases, V lost 0 bases, and 6 bases had no gene match. Germline-derived CDR1 and CDR2 are SQVTM and ANQGSEA. This CDR3 comprises 15 residues. This CDR3 is CSVEEGTGRFYEQYF. For the CDR3, the DNA is TGCAGCGTTGAAGAAGGGACAGGGAGGTTCTACGAGCAGTACTTC.

V is TRBV13 and J is TRBJ1-5; D perhaps matches TRBD1 (5 bases). This CDR3 is built from 15 residues. The V end was cut by 5 bases, the J end by 0 bases, with 11 bases between. Per the germline V gene, CDR1 is PRHDT and CDR2 is FYEKMQ (reference sequence). The CDR3 DNA reads TGTGCCAGCAGCCAGGGCCAGTATAGCAATCAGCCCCAGCATTTT. It is translated as CASSQGQYSNQPQHF.

The chain employs TRBV27 and TRBJ2-1; D is undetermined. Trimming removed 7 bases at V and 0 bases at J, with 7 bases between. This CDR3 region has 13 residues. Germline values: CDR1 MNHEY, CDR2 SMNVEV (reference sequence). The CDR3 here is CASTQSSYNEQFF. Written as DNA, the CDR3 is TGTGCCAGCACCCAAAGCTCCTACAATGAGCAGTTCTTC.

This clone turned up a few times. The chain is built from TRBV29-1 and TRBJ2-3; D uncertain. Germline V gives CDR1 SQVTM, CDR2 ANQGSEA. The CDR3 is 13 residues long. Trimming removed 4 bases at V and 6 bases at J, with 14 bases between. In DNA, the CDR3 is TGCAGCGTTGGGTCAGGTGAGCAGGATACGCAGTATTTT. It specifies CSVGSGEQDTQYF.

V usage is TRBV27 and J usage is TRBJ1-6; TRBD1 matches 9 bases. Losses at the gene ends were 7 bases for V and 7 bases for J; bases not matched to a gene: 8. This CDR3 is 15 amino acids long. Germline values: CDR1 MNHEY, CDR2 SMNVEV (reference sequence). The CDR3 sequence is CASTPMGTGNSPLHF. CDR3 coding DNA: TGTGCCAGCACCCCGATGGGGACAGGGAATTCACCCCTCCACTTT.

The gene calls are TRBV7-9 and TRBJ2-1; D is possibly TRBD1 or TRBD2 (6 bases each). Trimming shortened V by 4 bases and J by 9 bases, and 13 bases separated the two germline ends. The germline V gene has CDR1 SEHNR and CDR2 FQNEAQ (reference sequence). The CDR3 spans 13 residues. In DNA form, the CDR3 reads TGTGCCAGCAGCTCAGGAGGGGGGCTTGAGCAGTTCTTC. Its protein product is CASSSGGGLEQFF.

The CDR3 DNA is TGTGCCAGCAGTTTAGACGGACAGGATGTGAGTGAGCAGTACTTC. Protein product: CASSLDGQDVSEQYF. The chain carries TRBV27 and TRBJ2-7, with 7 bases matching TRBD1. The CDR3 is 15 amino acids. Per germline, CDR1 MNHEY and CDR2 SMNVEV (reference sequence). After removal of 2 bases from V and 7 bases from J, the junction contained 11 bases not matched to a gene.

This clone has more than one count but fewer than ten. The CDR3 is CSVDRVTDTQYF. As DNA, the CDR3 is TGCAGCGTGGACAGGGTCACAGATACGCAGTATTTT. This rearrangement joins TRBV29-1 to TRBJ2-3; 8 nucleotides align to TRBD1. CDR1 SQVTM and CDR2 ANQGSEA come from the germline V gene. This CDR3 is built from 12 residues. The V segment lost 6 bases and the J segment 2 bases; nucleotides outside the gene matches: 1.